A single sample is the source of the 15 T cell receptor beta chains below, sequenced in a study of T cells in Graves' hyperthyroidism and ophthalmopathy (dated by TCRdb to between 2019 and 2020). Library preparation was by multiplex PCR. Sequencing took place on an Illumina HiSeq 2000. Amplification of TCR beta CDR3 regions was carried out from RNA transcripts. The TCR CDR3 was subjected to a first round of RT-PCR using the HTBI primer set and the Qiagen OneStep RT-PCR kit. Clones were called with MiXCR by TCRdb after fastp trimmed the public reads at Q25, and only in-frame beta chains were retained. Rows matching on CDR3 protein sequence are summarized as one entry with the most common DNA and genes. The sample table contains some 650,000 distinct CDR3 sequences; only one count was recorded for more than 15% of them. More than 3% of the sample is held by the ten biggest clonotypes. Sample: blood. The receptors derive from a middle-aged woman with Graves' ophthalmopathy.

The chain couples TRBV6-9 to TRBJ1-2; 8 bases map to TRBD1. Germline CDR1 reads MNHGY; CDR2 reads SVAAGI. V lost 2 bases and J lost 6; bases outside the gene matches: 2. The CDR3 loop spans 13 amino acids. The CDR3 protein is CASSYDRGNGYTF. CDR3 sequence (DNA): TGTGCCAGCAGTTATGACAGGGGTAATGGCTACACCTTC.

This clonotype was counted many times. This chain uses TRBV11-2 with TRBJ2-7; D not resolved. Deletions cut 3 bases from V and 0 bases from J, with 9 bases between. There are 14 residues in the CDR3. Germline lookup yields CDR1 SGHAT and CDR2 FQNNGV. CDR3: CASSLTASSYEQYF. CDR3 DNA sequence: TGTGCCAGCAGCTTGACCGCAAGCTCCTACGAGCAGTACTTC.

This clonotype appeared a few times. The chain joins TRBV20-1 to TRBJ2-1; TRBD1 aligns across 8 bases. Germline-derived CDR1 and CDR2 are DFQATT and SNEGSKA (reference sequence). V trimming: 3 bases; J trimming: 8 bases; junction bases outside the gene matches: 6. This CDR3 contains 13 residues. The CDR3 loop reads CSARTGVVDEQFF. CDR3 nucleotide sequence: TGCAGTGCTAGGACAGGGGTAGTCGATGAGCAGTTCTTC.

This chain connects TRBV12-3 or TRBV12-4 to TRBJ1-5; D remains ambiguous. Trimming pared 5 bases from V and 2 bases from J, leaving 13 bases between. The CDR3 is 15 residues long. The CDR3 DNA reads TGTGCCAGCAGTCCGCGGATGGGCGGCAATCAGCCCCAGCATTTT. The encoded protein is CASSPRMGGNQPQHF.

This clonotype was detected many times. The gene calls are TRBV6-2 or TRBV6-3 and TRBJ1-5; D call uncertain. The V and J ends lost 7 bases and 5 bases respectively, with 9 bases between them. This CDR3 contains 12 residues. CDR1 is MNHEY, CDR2 SVGEGT, per germline. CDR3 sequence reads: CASKEGYQPQHF. As DNA, the CDR3 is TGTGCCAGCAAGGAGGGTTATCAGCCCCAGCATTTT.

In its sample, this clonotype was seen a few times. This chain links TRBV29-1 with TRBJ2-3, with 7 nucleotides matching TRBD2. This CDR3 contains 14 residues. The V segment lost 4 bases and the J segment 4 bases; nucleotides outside the gene matches: 8. Germline CDR1 is SQVTM and CDR2 is ANQGSEA. CDR3 in amino acids: CSVAVAGVADTQYF. CDR3 DNA: TGCAGCGTTGCTGTCGCGGGAGTCGCAGATACGCAGTATTTT.

This clonotype appeared a few times. The chain joins TRBV20-1 to TRBJ2-3; D is uncertain. CDR1 and CDR2 from the germline V gene are DFQATT and SNEGSKA (reference sequence). The CDR3 has 12 amino acids. The V gene lost 4 bases and the J gene lost 2 bases, with 7 bases spanning the gap. Written as DNA, the CDR3 is TGCAGTGCTATCGAATCCACAGATACGCAGTATTTT. Translating it yields CSAIESTDTQYF.

This clonotype was counted ten times or more. The chain is built from TRBV27 and TRBJ2-3; 7 bases match TRBD2. The CDR3 loop spans 14 amino acids. Germline assignment: CDR1 MNHEY and CDR2 SMNVEV (reference sequence). V lost 5 bases and J lost 4; bases outside the gene matches: 6. The CDR3 is CASSPYRGADTQYF. The CDR3 DNA follows: TGTGCCAGCAGTCCCTACCGGGGGGCAGATACGCAGTATTTT.

The chain employs TRBV9 and TRBJ2-3, with TRBD2 as a possible D gene (6 bases). Germline V gene data show CDR1 as SGDLS and CDR2 as YYNGEE. Between the trimmed V and J ends, which lost 0 bases and 4 bases, there was a span of 9 bases. The CDR3 extends over 14 amino acids. The CDR3 reads CASSVGGEADTQYF. The DNA for the CDR3 is TGTGCCAGCAGCGTAGGCGGGGAGGCAGATACGCAGTATTTT.

This clonotype has ten or more counts. CDR3 amino acids: CSVEGQIADTQYF. In DNA, the CDR3 is TGCAGCGTTGAAGGGCAGATTGCAGATACGCAGTATTTT. The chain combines TRBV29-1 with TRBJ2-3; the D is unclear. Germline V gene lookup returns CDR1 SQVTM and CDR2 ANQGSEA. The germline V and J ends were trimmed by 1 base and 4 bases, with 9 bases remaining between them. The CDR3 sequence is 13 residues long.

This rearrangement joins TRBV20-1 to TRBJ2-1; 14 bases are shared with TRBD2. With V trimmed by 6 bases and J by 10 bases, 11 bases remained unmatched. The CDR3 loop spans 15 amino acids. CDR1 is DFQATT and CDR2 is SNEGSKA in the germline V gene (reference sequence). As DNA, the CDR3 is TGCAGTGCGGAACAGGGACTAGCGGGGGTCAAAGAGCAGTTCTTC. It translates to CSAEQGLAGVKEQFF.

This clonotype has a handful of counts. CDR3 in amino acids: CAIRGTGETQYF. CDR3 sequence (DNA): TGTGCCATCAGAGGGACTGGAGAGACCCAGTACTTC. The chain recombines TRBV10-3 with TRBJ2-5, with D perhaps TRBD2 (6 bases). This CDR3 spans 12 amino acids. With 6 bases removed from V and 4 bases from J, the gap between germline ends came to 9 bases. Looked up from germline, CDR1 is ENHRY and CDR2 is SYGVKD.

This clonotype was counted only a few times. One end of the junction fails to match germline, which may point to a read error. The chain uses TRBV7-3 and TRBJ2-7; D unclear. CDR3 size: 13 residues. Germline V lookup: CDR1 SGHTA, CDR2 FQGTGA. The CDR3: CVSSSARSEEQYF. CDR3 sequence (DNA): TGTGTCAGCAGCTCGGCCCGGTCGGAAGAGCAGTACTTC.

The chain is built from TRBV7-9 and TRBJ2-3; D gene ambiguous. The CDR3 has 13 residues. Germline lookup yields CDR1 SEHNR and CDR2 FQNEAQ (reference sequence). Trimming pared 2 bases from V and 5 bases from J, leaving 8 bases between. The CDR3 sequence is CASSLSERDTQYF. The CDR3 DNA reads TGTGCCAGCAGCTTATCAGAGCGAGATACGCAGTATTTT.

In this sample, this clonotype turned up many times. This chain's CDR3 is CASRLGTGGYNEQFF. The CDR3 DNA follows: TGCGCCAGCCGCCTCGGGACAGGGGGCTATAATGAGCAGTTCTTC. The rearrangement uses TRBV5-1 and TRBJ2-1; 12 nucleotides align to TRBD1. CDR3 size: 15 residues. V was clipped by 7 bases and J by 7 bases; unmatched bases: 9. Germline CDR1 reads SGHRS; CDR2 reads YFSETQ.